A single count supports the clone carrying this TCR beta chain. Germline and junction disagree at one end, which may indicate a read error. Flow cytometry had shown expanded CD8+CD57+ cells in the patients chosen for sequencing. Prior therapy had not been administered to any patient at the time of blood sampling. The entry originates in a study of CD8+CD57+ T cells in acquired aplastic anemia. Profiling of TCR beta VDJ combinations and CDR3 sequences used genomic DNA as template. TCRdb independently ran MiXCR on the reads; one entry per CDR3 protein. This table has 260,000 or so distinct CDR3 sequences, roughly 80% appearing once. This CDR3 has 14 residues. Germline CDR1 is SGHVS and CDR2 is FNYEAQ.

This TCR came from a human donor with aplastic anemia. V and J are TRBV7-6 and TRBJ2-3; a weak D match, TRBD1 (6 bases). The sequencing input was sorted CD4+, CD8+, or CD8+CD57+ T cells (not recorded which) from PBMCs. The CDR3 nucleotides read TGTGCCAGCAGCTTAGCCCACGGGACAAAAAAGAAGCAGTTT. This codes for CASSLAHGTKKKQF. The full variable domain, with the rest looked up from reference TRBV7-6 and TRBJ2-3, is GAGVSQSPRYKVTKRGQDVALRCDPISGHVSLYWYRQALGQGPEFLTYFNYEAQQDKSGLPNDRFSAERPEGSISTLTIQRTEQRDSAMYRCASSLAHGTKKKQFGPGTRLTVL.